The clone carrying this TCR beta chain turned up a few times. Antigen: not known. The entry originates in a study of T cells after yellow fever vaccination. Study results and limitations: Although the secondary response was weaker, it peaked faster, at day 5 versus 15. Most clones from primary vaccination resurfaced after the booster (96% CD4, around 90% CD8).

After removal of 3 bases from V and 9 bases from J, the junction contained 6 bases not matched to a gene. This CDR3 region has 14 residues. Germline V gene data show CDR1 as SGHTA and CDR2 as FQGTGA. The TCR cDNA carried a universal primer site and UMIs from 5'RACE template switching. In TCRdb, the 5' RACE reads were re-called with MiXCR into one record per CDR3 protein. The repertoire holds over 150,000 distinct CDR3 sequences, with around 7.2% as singletons. The sample consisted of CD4+ T cells sorted from PBMCs, taken 5 to 6 days after the first yellow fever vaccination. The J gene is TRBJ2-1, the V gene TRBV7-3, with TRBD2 identical over 9 bases. The source of this sequence is a man aged 18 to 30 who received the YFV17D yellow fever vaccine. The CDR3 is CASSLGLARGEQFF. In nucleotides, the CDR3 is TGTGCCAGCAGCTTGGGACTAGCTAGGGGTGAGCAGTTCTTC.